This TCR beta chain originates from a study of T cell responses to AZD1222 COVID-19 vaccine. Regarding this clone: Antigen: not known.

Sequencing used immunoSEQ multiplex PCR; TCRdb keeps in-frame clones, though not all of them. This sample yields about 66,000 clones, of which more than 70% are seen a single time; 4.8% belongs to the top ten. Germline V CDR1 and CDR2: SGHTA, FQGNSA. The CDR3 has 16 amino acids. V shed 0 bases, J shed 7 bases, and the junction held 8 bases outside the gene matches. The study's findings and limits: Vaccine-associated CD4 TCRs spanned spike, dominant at 160-218 and 743-854.

The clonotype comes from an adult who received the MenACWY meningococcal vaccine as a control. The V call is TRBV7-2, the J call TRBJ2-7; 11 positions match TRBD2. Here the sequenced sample was peripheral blood, taken 28 days after the second dose of the MenACWY control vaccine. CDR3 amino acids: CASSLASGLAGGEQYF. DNA of the CDR3: TGTGCCAGCAGCTTAGCTTCGGGCCTAGCGGGAGGAGAGCAGTACTTC.